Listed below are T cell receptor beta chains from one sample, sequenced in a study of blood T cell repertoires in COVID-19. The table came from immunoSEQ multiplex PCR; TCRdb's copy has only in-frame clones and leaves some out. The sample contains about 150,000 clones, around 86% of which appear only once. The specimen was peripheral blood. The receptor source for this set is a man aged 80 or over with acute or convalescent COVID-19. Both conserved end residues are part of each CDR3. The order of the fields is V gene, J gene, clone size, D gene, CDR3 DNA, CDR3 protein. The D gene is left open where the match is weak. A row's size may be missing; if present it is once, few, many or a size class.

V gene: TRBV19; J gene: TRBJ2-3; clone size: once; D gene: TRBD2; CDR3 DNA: TGTGCCAGTAGTAGGGAAGCGGCGACTAGCGGAAACACAGATACGCAGTATTTT; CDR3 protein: CASSREAATSGNTDTQYF
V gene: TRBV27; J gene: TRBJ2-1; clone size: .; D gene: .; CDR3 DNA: TGTGCCAGCAGTCTCTACAGTGACAATGAGCAGTTCTTC; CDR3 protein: CASSLYSDNEQFF
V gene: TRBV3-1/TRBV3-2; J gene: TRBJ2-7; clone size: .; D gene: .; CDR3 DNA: TGTGCCAGCAGCCCTCCCGCCAACCAGGCCTACGAGCAGTACTTC; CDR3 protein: CASSPPANQAYEQYF
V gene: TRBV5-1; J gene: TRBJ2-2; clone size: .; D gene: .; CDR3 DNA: TGCGCCAGCAGCTCCCGGGAACAGGGTAACGGGGAGCTGTTTTTT; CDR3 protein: CASSSREQGNGELFF
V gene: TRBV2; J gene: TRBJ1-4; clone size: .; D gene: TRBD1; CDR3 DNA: TGTGCCAGCAGTGTTGGAGGGGGCGTATTTGAAAAACTGTTTTTT; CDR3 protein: CASSVGGGVFEKLFF
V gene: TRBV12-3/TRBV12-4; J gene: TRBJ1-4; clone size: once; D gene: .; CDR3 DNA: TGTGCCAGCAGTTTATCAGTGGAGGAAAAACTGTTTTTT; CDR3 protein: CASSLSVEEKLFF
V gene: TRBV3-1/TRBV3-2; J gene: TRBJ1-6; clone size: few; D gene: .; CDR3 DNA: TGTGCCAGCAGCGAAGACACAAATTCACCCCTCCACTTT; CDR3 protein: CASSEDTNSPLHF
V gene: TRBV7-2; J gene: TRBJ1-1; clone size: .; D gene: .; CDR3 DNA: TGTGCCAGCAGCCCACCGGGACTTCCGAACACTGAAGCTTTCTTT; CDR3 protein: CASSPPGLPNTEAFF
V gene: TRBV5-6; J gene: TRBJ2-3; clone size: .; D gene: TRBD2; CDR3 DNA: TGTGCCAGCAGCTTTTTTGCCGGGGGGAGCACAGATACGCAGTATTTT; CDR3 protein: CASSFFAGGSTDTQYF
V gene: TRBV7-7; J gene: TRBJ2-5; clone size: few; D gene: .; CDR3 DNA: TGTGCTAGCAGCTTAGCATTAGCGGCAAATCAAGAGACCCAGTACTTC; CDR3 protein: CASSLALAANQETQYF
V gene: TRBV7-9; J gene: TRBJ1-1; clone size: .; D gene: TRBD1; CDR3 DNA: TGTGCCAGCAGCCCCCCACAGGGGCGAAACACTGAAGCTTTCTTT; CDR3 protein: CASSPPQGRNTEAFF
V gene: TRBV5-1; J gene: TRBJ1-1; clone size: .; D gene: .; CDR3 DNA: TGCGCCAGCAGCTTGGTGACAGGGAACACTGAAGCTTTCTTT; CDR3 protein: CASSLVTGNTEAFF
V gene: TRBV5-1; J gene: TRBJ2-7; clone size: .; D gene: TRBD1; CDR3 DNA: TGCGCCAGCAGCTTGGAGGGACAGTCCTACGAGCAGTACTTC; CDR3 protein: CASSLEGQSYEQYF